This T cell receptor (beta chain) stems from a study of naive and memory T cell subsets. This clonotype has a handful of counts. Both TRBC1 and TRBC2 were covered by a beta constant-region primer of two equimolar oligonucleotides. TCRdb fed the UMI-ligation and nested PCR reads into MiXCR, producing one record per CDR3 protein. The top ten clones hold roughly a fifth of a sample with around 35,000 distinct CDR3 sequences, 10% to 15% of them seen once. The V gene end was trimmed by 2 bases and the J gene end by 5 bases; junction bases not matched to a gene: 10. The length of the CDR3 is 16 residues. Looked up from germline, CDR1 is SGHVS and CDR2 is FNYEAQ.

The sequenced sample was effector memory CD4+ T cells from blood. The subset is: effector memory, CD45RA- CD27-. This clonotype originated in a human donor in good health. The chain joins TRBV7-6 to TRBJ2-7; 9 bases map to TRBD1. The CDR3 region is CASSLITNRGQNEQYF. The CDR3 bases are TGTGCCAGCAGCTTAATAACGAACAGGGGGCAGAACGAGCAGTACTTC.